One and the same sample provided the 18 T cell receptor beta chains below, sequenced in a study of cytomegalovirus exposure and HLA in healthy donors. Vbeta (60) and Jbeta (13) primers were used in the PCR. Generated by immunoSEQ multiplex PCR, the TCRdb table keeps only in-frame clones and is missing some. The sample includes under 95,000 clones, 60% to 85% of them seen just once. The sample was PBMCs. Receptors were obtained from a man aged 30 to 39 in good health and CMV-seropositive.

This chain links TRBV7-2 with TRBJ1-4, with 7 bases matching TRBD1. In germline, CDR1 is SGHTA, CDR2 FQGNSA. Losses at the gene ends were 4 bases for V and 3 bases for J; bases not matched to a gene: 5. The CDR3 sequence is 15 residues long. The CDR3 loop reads CASSSPTGPNEKLFF. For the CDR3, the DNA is TGTGCCAGCAGCTCGCCGACAGGGCCTAATGAAAAACTGTTTTTT.

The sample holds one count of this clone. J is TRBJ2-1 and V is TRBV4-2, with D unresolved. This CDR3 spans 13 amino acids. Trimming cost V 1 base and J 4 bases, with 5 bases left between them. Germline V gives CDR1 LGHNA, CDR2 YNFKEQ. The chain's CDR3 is CASSQGQYNEQFF. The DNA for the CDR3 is TGTGCCAGCAGCCAAGGCCAGTACAATGAGCAGTTCTTC.

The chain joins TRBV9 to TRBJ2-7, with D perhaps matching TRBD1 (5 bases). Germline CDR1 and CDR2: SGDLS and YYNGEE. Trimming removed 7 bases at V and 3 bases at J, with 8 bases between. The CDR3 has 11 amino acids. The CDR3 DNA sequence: TGTGCCAGCCCAGGGAACTACGAGCAGTACGTC. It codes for CASPGNYEQYV.

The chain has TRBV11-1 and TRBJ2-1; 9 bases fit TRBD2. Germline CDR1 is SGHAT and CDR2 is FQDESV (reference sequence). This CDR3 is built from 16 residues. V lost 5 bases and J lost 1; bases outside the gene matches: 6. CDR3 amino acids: CASSRRTSVSYNEQFF. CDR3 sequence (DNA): TGTGCCAGCAGCCGCCGGACTAGCGTGTCCTACAATGAGCAGTTCTTC. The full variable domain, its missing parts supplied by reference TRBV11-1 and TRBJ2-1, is EAEVAQSPRYKITEKSQAVAFWCDPISGHATLYWYRQILGQGPELLVQFQDESVVDDSQLPKDRFSAERLKGVDSTLKIQPAELGDSAMYLCASSRRTSVSYNEQFFGPGTRLTVL.

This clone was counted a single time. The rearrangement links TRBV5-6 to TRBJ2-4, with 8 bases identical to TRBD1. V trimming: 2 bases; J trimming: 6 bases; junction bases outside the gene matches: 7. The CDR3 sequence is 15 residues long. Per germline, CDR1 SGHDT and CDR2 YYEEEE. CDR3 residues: CASSFRTGMGNIQYF. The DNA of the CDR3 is TGTGCCAGCAGCTTTAGGACAGGGATGGGAAACATTCAGTACTTC.

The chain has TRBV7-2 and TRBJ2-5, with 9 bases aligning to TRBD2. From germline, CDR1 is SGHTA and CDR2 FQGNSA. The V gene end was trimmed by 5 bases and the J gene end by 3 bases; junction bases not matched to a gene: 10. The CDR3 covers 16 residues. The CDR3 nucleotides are TGTGCCAGCAGCCCTGTAGCGGGAGTTTTAGAAGAGACCCAGTACTTC. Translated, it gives CASSPVAGVLEETQYF.

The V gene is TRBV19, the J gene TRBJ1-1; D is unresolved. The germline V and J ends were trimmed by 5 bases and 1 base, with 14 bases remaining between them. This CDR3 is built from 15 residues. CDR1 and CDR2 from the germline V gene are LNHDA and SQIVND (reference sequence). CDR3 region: CASSAYFRSNTEAFF. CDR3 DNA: TGTGCCAGTAGTGCCTATTTTCGATCGAACACTGAAGCTTTCTTT.

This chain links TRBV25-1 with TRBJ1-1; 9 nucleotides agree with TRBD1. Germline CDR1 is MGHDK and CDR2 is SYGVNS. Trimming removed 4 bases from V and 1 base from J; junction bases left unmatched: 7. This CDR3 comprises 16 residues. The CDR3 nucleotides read TGTGCCAGCAGTGGTCGGGACAGGGTGAGGAACACTGAAGCTTTCTTT. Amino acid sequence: CASSGRDRVRNTEAFF.

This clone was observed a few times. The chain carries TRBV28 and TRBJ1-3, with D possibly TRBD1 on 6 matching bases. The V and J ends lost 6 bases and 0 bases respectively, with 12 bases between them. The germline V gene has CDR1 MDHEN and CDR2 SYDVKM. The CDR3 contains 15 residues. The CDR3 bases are TGTGCCAGCAGATACAGGGTGACCTCTGGAAACACCATATATTTT. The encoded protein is CASRYRVTSGNTIYF.

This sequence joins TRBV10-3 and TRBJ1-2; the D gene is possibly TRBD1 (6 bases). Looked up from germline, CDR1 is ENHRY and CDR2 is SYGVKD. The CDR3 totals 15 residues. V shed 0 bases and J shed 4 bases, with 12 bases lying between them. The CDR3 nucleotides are TGTGCCATCAGTGAGTCCGTAGGGGGGGGCTATGGCTACACCTTC. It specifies CAISESVGGGYGYTF.

CDR3 protein: CASSSNWGYTF. CDR3 bases: TGTGCCAGCAGCTCTAACTGGGGCTACACCTTC. The chain has TRBV7-9 and TRBJ1-2; D is unresolved. CDR3 size: 11 residues. The germline V gene has CDR1 SEHNR and CDR2 FQNEAQ (reference sequence). The germline V and J ends were trimmed by 4 bases and 8 bases, with 8 bases remaining between them.

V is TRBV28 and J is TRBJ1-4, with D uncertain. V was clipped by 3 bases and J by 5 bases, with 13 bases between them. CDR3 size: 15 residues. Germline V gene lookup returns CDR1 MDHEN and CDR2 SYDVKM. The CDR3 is CASSLGGRLNEKLFF. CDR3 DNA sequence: TGTGCCAGCAGTTTGGGTGGGAGACTGAATGAAAAACTGTTTTTT.

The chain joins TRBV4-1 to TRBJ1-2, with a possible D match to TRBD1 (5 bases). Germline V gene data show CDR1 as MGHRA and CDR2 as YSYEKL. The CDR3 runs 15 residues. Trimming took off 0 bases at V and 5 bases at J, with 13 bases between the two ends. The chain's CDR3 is CASSQEETARYGYTF. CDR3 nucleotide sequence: TGCGCCAGCAGCCAAGAAGAGACAGCTCGGTATGGCTACACCTTC.

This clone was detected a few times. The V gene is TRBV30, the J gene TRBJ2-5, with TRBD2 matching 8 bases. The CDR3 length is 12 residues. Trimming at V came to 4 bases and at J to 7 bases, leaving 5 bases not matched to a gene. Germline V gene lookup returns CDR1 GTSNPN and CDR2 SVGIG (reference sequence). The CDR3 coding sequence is TGTGCCTGGAAGTCAGCGGGGGCGACCCAGTACTTC. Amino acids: CAWKSAGATQYF.

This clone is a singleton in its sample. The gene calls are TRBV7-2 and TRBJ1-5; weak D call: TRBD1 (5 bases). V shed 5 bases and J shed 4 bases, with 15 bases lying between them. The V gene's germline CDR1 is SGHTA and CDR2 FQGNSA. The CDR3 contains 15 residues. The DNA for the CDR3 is TGTGCCAGCAGCCCCCATAGACAGACTAATCAGCCCCAGCATTTT. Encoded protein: CASSPHRQTNQPQHF.

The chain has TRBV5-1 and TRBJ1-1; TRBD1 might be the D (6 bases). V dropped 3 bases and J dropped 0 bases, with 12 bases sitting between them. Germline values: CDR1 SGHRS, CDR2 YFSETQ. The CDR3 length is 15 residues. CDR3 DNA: TGCGCCAGCAGCTCGTCCCGGGACATGAACACTGAAGCTTTCTTT. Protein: CASSSSRDMNTEAFF.

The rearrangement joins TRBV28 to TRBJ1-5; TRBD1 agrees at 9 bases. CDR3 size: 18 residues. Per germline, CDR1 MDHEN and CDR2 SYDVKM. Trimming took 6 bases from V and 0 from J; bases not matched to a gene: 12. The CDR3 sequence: CASRPGQGLLYSNQPQHF. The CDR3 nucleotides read TGTGCCAGCAGGCCCGGACAGGGGCTTCTCTATAGCAATCAGCCCCAGCATTTT.

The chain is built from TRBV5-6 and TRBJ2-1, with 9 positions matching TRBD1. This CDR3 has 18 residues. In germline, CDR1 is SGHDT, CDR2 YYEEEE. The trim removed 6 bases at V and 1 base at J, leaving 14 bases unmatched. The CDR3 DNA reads TGTGCCAGCACCTCTTGGGACAGGGCCGATATATCCTACAATGAGCAGTTCTTC. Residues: CASTSWDRADISYNEQFF.